Each of the 11 T cell receptor beta chains below was sequenced from the same sample in a study of T cell responses to AZD1222 COVID-19 vaccine (dated by TCRdb to the early 2020s). Libraries were made using the immunoSEQ multiplex PCR assay. TCRdb took this table from immuneACCESS and kept in-frame rearrangements with V and J called. Such tables lack part of the clones; where checked against another copy, unresolved V genes explain under half of the gap, and the rest is unexplained. This sample is represented by some 130,000 clones; 90% to 95% of them were singletons. About 6.7% of the sample goes to the ten largest clones. The label giving this sample's time point can be read as: about 28 days (+/-7) after the second vaccine dose. The starting material was peripheral blood, obtained 28 days after the second AZD1222 dose. The source of these receptors is an adult who received the AZD1222 COVID-19 vaccine.

The V gene is TRBV7-3, the J gene TRBJ2-1, with TRBD2 identical over 8 bases. Germline values: CDR1 SGHTA, CDR2 FQGTGA. V trimming: 2 bases; J trimming: 6 bases; junction bases outside the gene matches: 9. The CDR3 is 16 residues long. CDR3 loop: CASSLRSGGLGNEQFF. As DNA, the CDR3 is TGTGCCAGCAGCTTACGGAGCGGGGGCCTTGGCAATGAGCAGTTCTTC.

The rearrangement links TRBV11-3 to TRBJ2-1, with 7 nucleotides matching TRBD1. CDR1 SGHNT and CDR2 YENEEA come from the germline V gene. The CDR3 contains 16 residues. With 1 base clipped from V and 6 bases from J, the junction kept 9 bases outside the gene matches. The CDR3, as DNA: TGTGCCAGCAGCTTAGGGATGTCAGGGGGAAGCAATGAGCAGTTCTTC. This translates into CASSLGMSGGSNEQFF.

The gene calls are TRBV7-9 and TRBJ2-6; the D gene is possibly TRBD1 (5 bases). From germline, CDR1 is SEHNR and CDR2 FQNEAQ (reference sequence). The CDR3 length is 17 residues. Trimming pared 7 bases from V and 0 bases from J, leaving 16 bases between. CDR3 residues: CASIPFRGSSGANVLTF. The CDR3 coding sequence is TGTGCCAGCATCCCCTTTAGGGGTAGCTCTGGGGCCAACGTCCTGACTTTC. Full variable domain (outside the CDR3, taken from reference TRBV7-9 and TRBJ2-6): DTGVSQNPRHKITKRGQNVTFRCDPISEHNRLYWYRQTLGQGPEFLTYFQNEAQLEKSRLLSDRFSAERPKGSFSTLEIQRTEQGDSAMYLCASIPFRGSSGANVLTFGAGSRLTVL.

As to this clone: Different DNA sequences within this sample yield the same CDR3. The V call is TRBV3-1 (or the pseudogene TRBV3-2), the J call TRBJ1-1; D perhaps matches TRBD1 (5 bases). Between the trimmed V and J ends, which lost 4 bases and 4 bases, there was a span of 16 bases. Germline V lookup: CDR1 LGHDT, CDR2 YNNKEL (reference sequence). The CDR3 loop spans 15 amino acids. CDR3 amino acids: CASSPQGEGGTEAFF. In DNA, the CDR3 is TGTGCCAGCAGCCCCCAAGGGGAGGGCGGCACTGAAGCTTTCTTT.

The gene calls are TRBV2 and TRBJ1-5; D ambiguous. The CDR3 extends over 12 amino acids. Trimming took off 6 bases at V and 11 bases at J, with 14 bases between the two ends. CDR1 and CDR2 (germline): SNHLY, FYNNEI. CDR3 DNA sequence: TGTGCCAGCAGCCCCTCACAAGCGACCCAGCATTTT. Its translation: CASSPSQATQHF.

The count of this clone is one. This chain connects TRBV24-1 to TRBJ2-2; 7 nucleotides line up with TRBD1. J was trimmed by 3 bases and V by 9 bases; bases with no gene match: 9. The germline V gene has CDR1 KGHDR and CDR2 SFDVKD. The CDR3 totals 15 residues. CDR3 amino acids: CATQGGAGDTGELFF. The CDR3 coding sequence is TGTGCCACCCAAGGGGGCGCCGGGGACACCGGGGAGCTGTTTTTT.

The V and J genes are TRBV19 and TRBJ2-7, with D possibly TRBD2 on 5 matching bases. Per the germline V gene, CDR1 is LNHDA and CDR2 is SQIVND (reference sequence). There are 12 residues in the CDR3. Trimming took 8 bases from V and 2 from J, leaving 10 bases between them. The CDR3 loop reads CASSTGTYEQYF. As DNA, the CDR3 is TGTGCCAGTTCGACGGGAACCTACGAGCAGTACTTC.

The chain couples TRBV5-1 to TRBJ2-3; 12 nucleotides align to TRBD2. The ends lost 0 bases at V and 4 bases at J; junction bases unmatched: 3. Per the germline V gene, CDR1 is SGHRS and CDR2 is YFSETQ. CDR3 size: 16 residues. The CDR3, as DNA: TGCGCCAGCAGCTTGGCACTAGCGGGGGGATCAGATACGCAGTATTTT. This translates into CASSLALAGGSDTQYF.

This chain joins TRBV5-4 and TRBJ2-5, with 10 bases matching TRBD2. CDR1 SGHNT and CDR2 YYREEE come from the germline V gene (reference sequence). There are 16 residues in the CDR3. Trimming at V came to 0 bases and at J to 2 bases, leaving 4 bases not matched to a gene. The CDR3 reads CASSLVELAGQETQYF. CDR3 nucleotides: TGTGCCAGCAGCTTGGTAGAACTAGCGGGGCAAGAGACCCAGTACTTC.

The rearrangement joins TRBV19 to TRBJ1-1, with TRBD1 as a possible D gene (5 bases). The germline V gene has CDR1 LNHDA and CDR2 SQIVND (reference sequence). V was pared by 8 bases and J by 7 bases, with 17 bases between. CDR3 length equals 13 residues. The CDR3 DNA reads as TGTGCCAGTCGGATAGGGCAGGGCAATGAAGCTTTCTTT. It translates to CASRIGQGNEAFF.

The V call is TRBV30, the J call TRBJ1-2; D may be TRBD1 (6 bases). CDR1 and CDR2 from the germline V gene are GTSNPN and SVGIG (reference sequence). The CDR3 length is 13 residues. Trimming stripped 3 bases from V and 8 bases from J, with 16 bases between. In nucleotides, the CDR3 is TGTGCCTGGAGACCCGGGGGCGCGGGGGGCTACACCTTC. Protein: CAWRPGGAGGYTF.